Presented here are 21 T cell receptor beta chains from one specimen sequenced in a study of cytomegalovirus exposure and HLA in healthy donors. PCR was performed using 60 Vbeta and 13 Jbeta primers. Profiled with immunoSEQ multiplex PCR; TCRdb holds only in-frame clones, not every one. The sample table includes about 160,000 clones. Sequencing used PBMCs. Receptors were obtained from a young man in good health and CMV-seronegative.

This chain connects TRBV7-8 to TRBJ2-5; D is ambiguous. The DNA matches TRBJ2-7 better at its end, which makes the J call doubtful. The germline V gene encodes CDR1 SGHVS and CDR2 FQNEAQ. The CDR3 is 13 amino acids. CDR3 nucleotides: TGTGCCAGCAGCTTAGCGCTGAGATACGAGCAGTACTTC. Translation: CASSLALRYEQYF.

V gene TRBV25-1 combines with J gene TRBJ1-4; the match to TRBD1 covers 8 bases. With V trimmed by 6 bases and J by 8 bases, 5 bases remained unmatched. The CDR3 spans 13 residues. The V gene's germline CDR1 is MGHDK and CDR2 SYGVNS. The CDR3 here is CASRGQGGEKLFF. Here the CDR3 DNA reads TGTGCCAGCAGAGGACAGGGAGGGGAAAAACTGTTTTTT.

CDR3 region: CASSLSPGGYGYTF. Here the CDR3 DNA reads TGTGCCAGCAGCCTCAGCCCTGGAGGCTATGGCTACACCTTC. The chain uses TRBV7-9 and TRBJ1-2; no clear D. Per the germline V gene, CDR1 is SEHNR and CDR2 is FQNEAQ (reference sequence). V was pared by 5 bases and J by 4 bases, with 14 bases between. This CDR3 has 14 amino acids.

J is TRBJ1-1 and V is TRBV7-2; D may be TRBD1 (5 bases). CDR3 size: 14 residues. Between the trimmed V and J ends, which lost 5 bases and 4 bases, there was a span of 14 bases. Germline CDR1 is SGHTA and CDR2 is FQGNSA. The CDR3 spells CASSPQEGFTEAFF. DNA of the CDR3: TGTGCCAGCAGCCCCCAGGAGGGGTTCACTGAAGCTTTCTTT. The whole variable domain, remainder taken from reference TRBV7-2 and TRBJ1-1, is GAGVSQSPSNKVTEKGKDVELRCDPISGHTALYWYRQSLGQGLEFLIYFQGNSAPDKSGLPSDRFSAERTGGSVSTLTIQRTQQEDSAVYLCASSPQEGFTEAFFGQGTRLTVV.

This chain joins TRBV4-1 and TRBJ2-7; D gene unclear. The germline gives CDR1 MGHRA, CDR2 YSYEKL. The CDR3 consists of 15 residues. Trimming removed 0 bases at V and 4 bases at J, with 13 bases between. The CDR3 DNA is TGCGCCAGCAGCCAAGATTACTGGTCTAATTACGAGCAGTACTTC. Translation: CASSQDYWSNYEQYF.

The V gene is TRBV5-1, the J gene TRBJ2-1, with D possibly TRBD1 on 6 matching bases. CDR1 is SGHRS, CDR2 YFSETQ, per germline. CDR3 length: 16 amino acids. V lost 0 bases to trimming and J lost 0 bases, with 10 bases between them. CDR3 sequence (DNA): TGCGCCAGCAGCTTGGGGGGGCTAGGCTCCTACAATGAGCAGTTCTTC. Protein product: CASSLGGLGSYNEQFF.

The chain recombines TRBV5-6 with TRBJ1-2, with 7 nucleotides matching TRBD1. CDR1 is SGHDT and CDR2 is YYEEEE in the germline V gene. The CDR3 spans 15 residues. After removal of 4 bases from V and 4 bases from J, the junction contained 10 bases not matched to a gene. The CDR3 DNA reads as TGTGCCAGCAGCCCCTTAACAGGGGCAGCCTATGGCTACACCTTC. Translated: CASSPLTGAAYGYTF.

The rearrangement joins TRBV7-9 to TRBJ2-7, with 7 bases identical to TRBD2. V trimming: 3 bases; J trimming: 0 bases; junction bases outside the gene matches: 5. This CDR3 has 15 amino acids. Looked up from germline, CDR1 is SEHNR and CDR2 is FQNEAQ (reference sequence). CDR3 in amino acids: CASSLLAASSYEQYF. The CDR3 DNA follows: TGTGCCAGCAGCTTGCTAGCGGCGAGCTCCTACGAGCAGTACTTC.

V is TRBV19 and J is TRBJ1-6; tentative D call: TRBD1 (5 bases). The CDR3 is 14 residues long. The germline V gene encodes CDR1 LNHDA and CDR2 SQIVND (reference sequence). V was trimmed by 7 bases and J by 10 bases, leaving 17 bases between them. CDR3 protein: CASTLEAAGSPLHF. As DNA, the CDR3 is TGTGCCAGTACCCTAGAGGCAGCAGGGTCACCCCTCCACTTT. The variable domain in full, completed from reference TRBV19 and TRBJ1-6, reads DGGITQSPKYLFRKEGQNVTLSCEQNLNHDAMYWYRQDPGQGLRLIYYSQIVNDFQKGDIAEGYSVSREKKESFPLTVTSAQKNPTAFYLCASTLEAAGSPLHFGNGTRLTVT.

J is TRBJ2-2 and V is TRBV29-1; D possibly corresponds to TRBD2 (5 bases). The CDR3 has 12 amino acids. Germline V gene data show CDR1 as SQVTM and CDR2 as ANQGSEA. The germline V and J ends were trimmed by 4 bases and 5 bases, with 8 bases remaining between them. The chain's CDR3 is CSVGGWTGELFF. As DNA, the CDR3 is TGCAGCGTTGGAGGGTGGACCGGGGAGCTGTTTTTT.

The rearrangement uses TRBV28 and TRBJ2-5; D is undetermined. The CDR3 runs 11 residues. Looked up from germline, CDR1 is MDHEN and CDR2 is SYDVKM. V was cut by 5 bases and J by 2 bases, with 3 bases left in between. The DNA of the CDR3 is TGTGCCAGCAGTCCGCAAGAGACCCAGTACTTC. Its protein is CASSPQETQYF. Complete variable domain (other parts from reference TRBV28 and TRBJ2-5): DVKVTQSSRYLVKRTGEKVFLECVQDMDHENMFWYRQDPGLGLRLIYFSYDVKMKEKGDIPEGYSVSREKKERFSLILESASTNQTSMYLCASSPQETQYFGPGTRLLVL.

This chain uses TRBV27 with TRBJ2-7, with 11 bases matching TRBD1. Trimming took 6 bases from V and 3 from J; bases not matched to a gene: 7. This CDR3 is 15 amino acids long. Germline V gene sequence: CDR1 MNHEY, CDR2 SMNVEV (reference sequence). The CDR3 protein is CASRTSGTGGYEQYF. The CDR3 DNA is TGTGCCAGCAGGACTTCCGGGACAGGGGGCTACGAGCAGTACTTC.

The chain has TRBV5-4 and TRBJ2-7; D gene ambiguous. The CDR3 spans 14 residues. Germline V gene lookup returns CDR1 SGHNT and CDR2 YYREEE (reference sequence). V lost 0 bases, J lost 6 bases, and 13 bases lay in between. CDR3 protein: CASSLDSRSGEQYF. DNA for the CDR3: TGTGCCAGCAGCTTGGATTCAAGATCCGGCGAGCAGTACTTC.

This chain uses TRBV4-2 with TRBJ2-3; D is possibly TRBD2 (6 bases). The CDR3 is 15 residues long. Trimming took 1 base from V and 3 from J, leaving 11 bases between them. The germline V gene has CDR1 LGHNA and CDR2 YNFKEQ. Here the CDR3 DNA reads TGTGCCAGCAGCCAAGTCCTGACTAGTACAGATACGCAGTATTTT. This gives the protein CASSQVLTSTDTQYF.

The rearrangement joins TRBV5-1 to TRBJ1-2, with 9 bases fitting TRBD1. CDR3 size: 16 residues. CDR1 is SGHRS, CDR2 YFSETQ, per germline. Trimming at V came to 0 bases and at J to 3 bases, leaving 6 bases not matched to a gene. CDR3 sequence (DNA): TGCGCCAGCAGCTTGGCGAACAGGGGGCAGGACTATGGCTACACCTTC. Its protein product is CASSLANRGQDYGYTF.

This chain uses TRBV12-5 with TRBJ2-1; 8 bases map to TRBD2. CDR1 LGHNT and CDR2 FRNRAP come from the germline V gene. V shed 2 bases and J 9 bases; nucleotides not matched to a gene: 12. The CDR3 is 16 amino acids. The CDR3 is CASGLSTSGTPGEQFF. CDR3 coding DNA: TGTGCTAGTGGTTTGAGTACTAGCGGTACACCTGGTGAGCAGTTCTTC.

V usage is TRBV11-2 and J usage is TRBJ2-7; perhaps TRBD1 as D (5 bases). The V end was cut by 5 bases, the J end by 0 bases, with 14 bases between. The CDR3 extends over 15 amino acids. The germline V gene encodes CDR1 SGHAT and CDR2 FQNNGV. The CDR3 sequence: CASSRPLQGSYEQYF. DNA of the CDR3: TGTGCCAGCAGCCGACCTTTGCAGGGCTCCTACGAGCAGTACTTC.

The V call is TRBV7-3, the J call TRBJ1-1, with a weak D call TRBD1 (6 bases). The CDR3 covers 16 residues. Germline V gene sequence: CDR1 SGHTA, CDR2 FQGTGA. V was trimmed by 6 bases and J by 4 bases, leaving 21 bases between them. This chain's CDR3 is CASRLRGGDLGTEAFF. CDR3 DNA sequence: TGTGCCAGCAGACTTAGGGGGGGGGATTTAGGCACTGAAGCTTTCTTT. Full variable domain (rest looked up from reference TRBV7-3 and TRBJ1-1): GAGVSQTPSNKVTEKGKYVELRCDPISGHTALYWYRQSLGQGPEFLIYFQGTGAADDSGLPNDRFFAVRPEGSVSTLKIQRTERGDSAVYLCASRLRGGDLGTEAFFGQGTRLTVV.

The chain recombines TRBV5-1 with TRBJ1-2; D remains ambiguous. Trimming removed 5 bases from V and 0 bases from J, with 11 bases in between. This CDR3 has 14 amino acids. In germline, CDR1 is SGHRS, CDR2 YFSETQ. CDR3 protein: CASRTSSSNYGYTF. The CDR3 DNA reads as TGCGCCAGCAGGACTTCGTCCTCTAACTATGGCTACACCTTC.

V usage is TRBV7-8 and J usage is TRBJ1-2, with a possible D match to TRBD1 (6 bases). V lost 7 bases and J lost 4, with 16 bases in between. CDR3 size: 14 residues. CDR1 is SGHVS, CDR2 FQNEAQ, per germline. CDR3 in amino acids: CASTFGGRAYGYTF. In DNA, the CDR3 is TGTGCCAGCACCTTCGGGGGGCGGGCCTATGGCTACACCTTC.

The V and J genes are TRBV6-5 and TRBJ2-2; D unclear. Germline CDR1 is MNHEY and CDR2 is SVGAGI. CDR3 length: 14 residues. V was pared by 2 bases and J by 1 base, with 5 bases between. The CDR3 bases are TGTGCCAGCAGTTACGGCATGAACACCGGGGAGCTGTTTTTT. Translation: CASSYGMNTGELFF.